This TCR beta chain derives from a study of T-cell reconstitution after alpha-beta-depleted transplantation in children. Points from the study as a whole: After one year, T-cell counts and TCRbeta diversity mostly came from new T cells. The origin of alpha-beta T cells about two months after transplant was reportedly several hundred expanded graft clones. The study traced high day-60 TCRbeta diversity in some patients to surviving recipient T cells and thymic progenitors.

TCRbeta library preparation incorporated unique molecular identifiers. MiXCR was run by TCRdb on the PCR reads, yielding one entry per CDR3 protein. The profile shows about 460,000 distinct CDR3 sequences, 9.5% to 12% of them singletons. In regard to this clonotype: The antigen is unknown.

The CDR3 sequence is 12 residues long. Germline V gene sequence: CDR1 KGHDR, CDR2 SFDVKD. Between the trimmed V and J ends, which lost 5 bases and 5 bases, there was a span of 8 bases. The material was PBMCs, mostly from graft donor cells, obtained 180 days after TCRalphabeta/CD19-depleted stem cell transplant. The receptor comes from a female patient between 2 and 15 years old who had a stem cell transplant for aplastic anemia, so the T cells may come from the graft donor. V usage is TRBV24-1 and J usage is TRBJ2-5, with D unclear. In DNA, the CDR3 is TGTGCCACCAGTGCTGTTTCGGAGACCCAGTACTTC. Protein: CATSAVSETQYF.